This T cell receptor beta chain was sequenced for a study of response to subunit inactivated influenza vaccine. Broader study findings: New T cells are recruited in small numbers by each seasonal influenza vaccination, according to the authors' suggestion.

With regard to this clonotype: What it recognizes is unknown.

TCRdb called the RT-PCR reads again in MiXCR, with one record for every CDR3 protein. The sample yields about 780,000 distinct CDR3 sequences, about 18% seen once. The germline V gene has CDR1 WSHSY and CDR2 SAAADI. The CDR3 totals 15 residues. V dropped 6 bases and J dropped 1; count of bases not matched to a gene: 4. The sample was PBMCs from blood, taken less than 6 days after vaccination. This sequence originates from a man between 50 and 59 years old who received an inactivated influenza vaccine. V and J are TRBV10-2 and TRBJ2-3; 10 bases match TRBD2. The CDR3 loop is CASRGLALGTDTQYF. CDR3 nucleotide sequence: TGCGCCAGCAGGGGACTAGCGCTGGGCACAGATACGCAGTATTTT.